This T cell receptor beta chain was identified in a study of CD8 T cells in Susac syndrome. Random hexamers were used to reverse transcribe about 0.5 to 1 ug of RNA. Across 54 Vbeta and 13 Jbeta, TCR beta CDR3 was amplified with immunoSEQ multiplex PCR. TCRdb analysed the immunoSEQ multiplex PCR reads with MiXCR anew, one entry per CDR3 protein. Of a few hundred thousand distinct CDR3 sequences listed, about 85% are singletons. This CDR3 is built from 13 residues. Between the trimmed V and J ends, which lost 3 bases and 5 bases, there was a span of 9 bases. Germline-derived CDR1 and CDR2 are SGHDT and YYEEEE. Sequencing of TCR beta was undertaken in CD8+ and CD4+ T cells derived from blood. The multiple sclerosis control cohort comprised treatment-naive individuals presenting with stable or active relapsing-remitting disease.

The TCR sequence derives from a human donor with multiple sclerosis. The sample consisted of CD8+ T cells from PBMCs. The chain couples TRBV5-6 to TRBJ1-5; no definite D call. CDR3 nucleotide sequence: TGTGCCAGCAGCTCGGGTGGGGATCAGCCCCAGCATTTT. This codes for CASSSGGDQPQHF.